This T cell receptor beta chain stems from a study of radiotherapy plus CTLA-4 blockade in lung cancer. Study overall: Of the patients, about 20% showed objective responses and roughly 31% attained disease control.

Repertoires were generated with immunoSEQ multiplex PCR, while TCRdb's copy carries only in-frame clones and drops some. The sample records some 23,000 clones, about three quarters being singletons. About this clone itself: Its antigen is currently unknown.

CDR1 and CDR2 (germline): LNHDA, SQIVND (reference sequence). The length of the CDR3 is 12 residues. Trimming took 9 bases from V and 4 from J, leaving 10 bases between them. Study-level points and caveats: Expansion in blood of tumor-derived TCR clones was seen after radiotherapy plus ipilimumab.

This sequence joins TRBV19 and TRBJ1-5; possible D gene TRBD1, 6 bases. This receptor was obtained from a human donor with non-small cell lung cancer who had stable disease on radiotherapy plus ipilimumab. Material: peripheral blood, obtained from a patient treated with radiotherapy plus ipilimumab. In DNA form, the CDR3 reads TGTGCCAGCAGGACAGCTAATCAGCCCCAGCATTTT. Translating gives CASRTANQPQHF.